One sample yielded the 6 T cell receptor beta chains listed below, sequenced in a study of cytomegalovirus exposure and HLA in healthy donors. Primers: 60 Vbeta forward and 13 Jbeta reverse. Sequenced by immunoSEQ multiplex PCR; TCRdb stores in-frame clones only, minus some. The data show around 120,000 clones, with around 83% seen just once and 1% to 1.5% held by the top ten. The sample comprised PBMCs. These receptors came from a girl aged 2 to 9 in good health and CMV-seronegative.

V gene TRBV27 combines with J gene TRBJ1-2; possibly TRBD1 for D (5 bases). There are 15 residues in the CDR3. The V end was cut by 0 bases, the J end by 4 bases, with 12 bases between. CDR1 and CDR2 (germline): MNHEY, SMNVEV (reference sequence). The CDR3 sequence is CASSLSRDSRYGYTF. For the CDR3, the DNA is TGTGCCAGCAGTTTATCCCGGGACTCCCGCTATGGCTACACCTTC.

The rearrangement links TRBV19 to TRBJ2-5, with D perhaps TRBD2 (6 bases). CDR1 LNHDA and CDR2 SQIVND come from the germline V gene (reference sequence). V lost 6 bases and J lost 4, with 12 bases in between. This CDR3 spans 13 amino acids. The CDR3 reads CASSRDWIETQYF. CDR3 in DNA: TGTGCCAGTAGCAGGGACTGGATAGAGACCCAGTACTTC.

V usage is TRBV5-1 and J usage is TRBJ2-2; D is perhaps TRBD2 (5 bases). With 4 bases removed from V and 5 bases from J, the gap between germline ends came to 15 bases. Per the germline V gene, CDR1 is SGHRS and CDR2 is YFSETQ. CDR3 length equals 15 residues. The CDR3 nucleotides read TGCGCCAGCAGCCCCTCTGGACTGGAGACCGGGGAGCTGTTTTTT. Translation: CASSPSGLETGELFF.

This rearrangement joins TRBV5-4 to TRBJ2-5, with D hard to call. The CDR3 loop spans 15 amino acids. The germline V gene encodes CDR1 SGHNT and CDR2 YYREEE (reference sequence). V lost 0 bases and J 1 base, leaving 10 bases between the germline ends. As DNA, the CDR3 is TGTGCCAGCAGCTTGGATGGCAGGCTCCAAGAGACCCAGTACTTC. This gives the protein CASSLDGRLQETQYF.

V and J are TRBV6-1 and TRBJ2-3; 8 bases agree with TRBD1. The V gene end was trimmed by 4 bases and the J gene end by 0 bases; junction bases not matched to a gene: 3. Germline CDR1 and CDR2: MNHNS and SASEGT. The CDR3 has 15 residues. CDR3 in amino acids: CASSGDRGSTDTQYF. Here the CDR3 DNA reads TGTGCCAGCAGTGGTGACAGGGGAAGCACAGATACGCAGTATTTT.

The V call is TRBV30, the J call TRBJ2-4, with 7 positions matching TRBD1. The CDR3 has 14 amino acids. From germline, CDR1 is GTSNPN and CDR2 SVGIG (reference sequence). J was trimmed by 0 bases and V by 5 bases; bases with no gene match: 4. The CDR3 region has the DNA TGTGCCTGGGAGGACAGGCTAGCCAAAAACATTCAGTACTTC. Amino acid sequence: CAWEDRLAKNIQYF.